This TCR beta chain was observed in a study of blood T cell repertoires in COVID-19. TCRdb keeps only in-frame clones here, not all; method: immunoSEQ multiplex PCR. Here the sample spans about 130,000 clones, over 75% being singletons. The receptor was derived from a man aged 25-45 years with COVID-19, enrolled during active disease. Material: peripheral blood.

The CDR3 loop is CSVLTGMGDTGELFF. DNA of the CDR3: TGCAGCGTTCTCACAGGGATGGGGGACACCGGGGAGCTGTTTTTT. The chain carries TRBV29-1 and TRBJ2-2, with a tentative D call TRBD1 (6 bases). CDR3 length: 15 residues. Germline CDR1 and CDR2: SQVTM and ANQGSEA. Trimming took 5 bases from V and 3 from J, leaving 16 bases between them.